The TCR beta chain under discussion was sequenced for a study of Ad26.COV2.S vaccination and SARS-CoV-2 variants. On the study more broadly: The donor was enrolled in the Ad26.COV2.S arm of the COV1001 trial.

Study-level results: Once vaccination had occurred, spike-specific CD8+ and CD4+ T cell responses reportedly showed substantial breadth.

Comment on this clone: Its antigen remains unidentified.

With 5 bases clipped from V and 3 bases from J, the junction kept 1 base outside the gene matches. Germline CDR1 reads LNHDA; CDR2 reads SQIVND (reference sequence). CDR3 length: 13 residues. Libraries were prepared by immunoSEQ multiplex PCR; TCRdb keeps only in-frame clonotypes and omits some of them. The repertoire includes fewer than 400,000 clones, about 90% of them detected once, and roughly 6% sits in the top ten. Indicated treatment: around 19 received Ad26.COV2.S at low or high dose, single or two shots; roughly five received placebo; per-sample allocation not given. It was on day 63 after the first vaccine or placebo injection that samples were taken. Expression of Wuhan-strain SARS-CoV-2 spike came from the Ad26 vector that formed the vaccine.

Sequenced here: peripheral blood, sampled in a trial of Ad26.COV2.S vaccine versus placebo. The TCR comes from a person between 18 and 65 years old who received the Ad26.COV2.S COVID-19 vaccine or a placebo. The rearrangement uses TRBV19 and TRBJ1-1; TRBD1 agrees at 9 bases. The CDR3 sequence is CASSRQGDTEAFF. CDR3 DNA: TGTGCCAGTAGTCGACAGGGGGACACTGAAGCTTTCTTT.